This entry describes one T cell receptor (beta chain). This entry comes from a study of T cell changes during pregnancy in multiple sclerosis. Using immunoSEQ multiplex PCR, the repertoire was profiled, and TCRdb retains in-frame clones only, with some absent. The data show tens of thousands of clones, approximately 90% seen once. Here the sequenced sample was peripheral blood, taken in the third trimester of pregnancy. This clonotype originated in a female donor with multiple sclerosis, enrolled in a pregnancy study.

CDR3 nucleotides: TGTGCCATCAGGAAGTCTGGAGGACTAGCGGGAGGGCCGGGAGAGCAGTACTTC. Translation gives CAIRKSGGLAGGPGEQYF. The chain joins TRBV10-3 to TRBJ2-7; 15 nucleotides agree with TRBD2. There are 18 residues in the CDR3. Germline V gene lookup returns CDR1 ENHRY and CDR2 SYGVKD. The J segment lost 7 bases and the V segment lost 6 bases, leaving 16 bases of the junction unmatched.